A selection of T cell receptor beta chains follows, all from one sample in a study of T cells in Graves' hyperthyroidism and ophthalmopathy. TCRdb re-called the multiplex PCR reads with MiXCR, one entry per CDR3 protein. The table shows about 840,000 distinct CDR3 sequences, with around 38% occurring only once. Input material: blood. These receptors originate from a man between 18 and 35 years old with Graves' hyperthyroidism. Both conserved end residues are part of each CDR3. A D gene is named only where the DNA matches it firmly. Clone size, where shown, is once, few, many, or a class for clones that have expanded.

>TRBJ2-7|TRBV25-1|many|.
CASSEYSYEQYF
TGTGCCAGCAGTGAATACTCCTACGAGCAGTACTTC
>TRBJ1-1|TRBV6-5|.|.
CASSTSRAHTEAFF
TGTGCCAGCAGTACCTCCAGGGCACACACTGAAGCTTTCTTT
>TRBJ1-2|TRBV29-1|once|.
CSQVTADGYTF
TGCAGCCAAGTCACCGCTGATGGCTACACCTTC
>TRBJ1-1|TRBV7-3|few|.
CASSEKGTNTEAFF
TGTGCCAGCAGCGAGAAAGGGACGAACACTGAAGCTTTCTTT
>TRBJ2-7|TRBV7-9|many|.
CASSLAPGTANEQYF
TGTGCCAGCAGCTTAGCCCCGGGAACAGCAAACGAGCAGTACTTC
>TRBJ1-2|TRBV10-3|few|.
CASSAGNGYGYTF
TGTGCCAGCAGTGCAGGGAATGGCTATGGCTACACCTTC
>TRBJ2-7|TRBV10-3|many|.
CAIVDNTYEQYF
TGTGCCATCGTGGACAACACCTACGAGCAGTACTTC
>TRBJ1-5|TRBV19|many|.
CASSGWTGDNQPQHF
TGTGCCAGTAGTGGGTGGACGGGAGACAATCAGCCCCAGCATTTT
>TRBJ2-7|TRBV20-1|.|.
CSAVLPGTGSYEQYF
TGCAGTGCAGTACTCCCCGGGACTGGCTCCTACGAGCAGTACTTC
>TRBJ2-5|TRBV2|.|TRBD2
CASSPAPTSGGKTQYF
TGTGCCAGCAGCCCCGCCCCCACTAGCGGGGGTAAGACCCAGTACTTC
>TRBJ2-5|TRBV18|many|TRBD2
CASSPGLVETQYF
TGTGCCAGCTCACCGGGACTAGTGGAGACCCAGTACTTC
>TRBJ2-7|TRBV10-3|.|TRBD2
CAISERRESTGELYF
TGTGCCATCAGTGAGCGGCGGGAGAGCACCGGGGAGCTGTACTTC
>TRBJ2-6|TRBV20-1|few|TRBD2
CSARGGGSGANVLTF
TGCAGTGCTAGAGGGGGAGGGTCTGGGGCCAACGTCCTGACTTTC
>TRBJ1-2|TRBV6-5|few|.
CASSYSRIWGRVDGYTF
TGTGCCAGCAGTTACTCGAGAATTTGGGGTCGAGTGGATGGCTACACCTTC
>TRBJ2-7|TRBV11-2|.|TRBD1
CAAQGAVIYEQYF
TGTGCCGCACAGGGGGCAGTAATCTACGAGCAGTACTTC
>TRBJ2-5|TRBV10-3|.|.
CAISEGVQEETQYF
TGTGCCATCAGTGAGGGGGTCCAGGAAGAGACCCAGTACTTC
>TRBJ1-6|TRBV7-2|.|.
CASSLSSGHGLNSPLHF
TGTGCCAGCAGCTTATCCTCGGGACATGGGCTTAATTCACCCCTCCACTTT
>TRBJ2-2|TRBV19|.|.
CASSLGVESGELFF
TGTGCCAGTAGCCTTGGGGTGGAGTCCGGGGAGCTGTTTTTT
>TRBJ2-2|TRBV12-3/TRBV12-4|.|.
CASSPGWVGELFF
TGTGCCAGCAGCCCCGGGTGGGTCGGGGAGCTGTTTTTT
>TRBJ1-1|TRBV10-3|many|TRBD1
CAISERGPGSTEAFF
TGTGCCATCAGTGAAAGGGGGCCGGGGAGCACTGAAGCTTTCTTT
>TRBJ1-5|TRBV19|.|.
CAWRRGGLNQPQHF
TGTGCCTGGAGGAGGGGGGGGCTTAATCAGCCCCAGCATTTT
>TRBJ1-1|TRBV29-1|.|.
CSVVYFEAFF
TGCAGCGTTGTATACTTTGAAGCTTTCTTT
>TRBJ1-1|TRBV10-3|many|.
CAISESRPTEAFF
TGTGCCATCAGTGAGTCCAGGCCTACTGAAGCTTTCTTT
>TRBJ1-1|TRBV6-1|.|.
CASKIGMNTEAFF
TGTGCCAGCAAAATTGGGATGAACACTGAAGCTTTCTTT
>TRBJ2-5|TRBV6-5|.|TRBD2
CASCYSGGVGETQYF
TGTGCCAGCTGTTATAGCGGGGGGGTGGGTGAGACCCAGTACTTC
>TRBJ2-5|TRBV24-1|many|.
CATSDGGEETQYF
TGTGCCACCAGTGATGGGGGAGAGGAGACCCAGTACTTC
>TRBJ1-3|TRBV4-3|.|.
CASSTAHGNTIYF
TGCGCCAGCTCTACAGCACACGGAAACACCATATATTTT
>TRBJ1-2|TRBV29-1|.|.
CSVLGENTGGDYGYTF
TGCAGCGTCCTTGGAGAGAACACCGGGGGGGACTATGGCTACACCTTC
>TRBJ1-5|TRBV2|few|.
CASSLSAGDQPQHF
TGTGCCAGCAGTTTATCGGCCGGGGATCAGCCCCAGCATTTT
>TRBJ2-5|TRBV12-3/TRBV12-4|many|.
CASSSPQETQYF
TGTGCCAGCAGCTCCCCCCAGGAGACCCAGTACTTC
>TRBJ1-6|TRBV5-8|.|.
CASSLDGGASGYNSPLHF
TGTGCCAGCAGCTTGGATGGCGGGGCCAGCGGCTATAATTCACCCCTCCACTTT
>TRBJ1-5|TRBV29-1|once|.
CSVGDGGNQPQHF
TGCAGCGTCGGAGACGGAGGCAATCAGCCCCAGCATTTT
>TRBJ1-2|TRBV20-1|.|TRBD1
CSARDVDRVGYGYTF
TGCAGTGCTAGAGATGTAGACAGGGTCGGCTATGGCTACACCTTC
>TRBJ1-6|TRBV25-1|.|.
CASSASTSGDSPLHF
TGTGCCAGCAGTGCTAGTACCTCAGGGGACTCACCCCTCCACTTT
>TRBJ1-6|TRBV7-6|many|.
CASSLWQASYNSPLHF
TGTGCCAGCAGCTTATGGCAGGCCTCCTATAATTCACCCCTCCACTTT
>TRBJ1-1|TRBV12-3/TRBV12-4|once|.
CASSLRHLATEAFF
TGTGCCAGCAGTTTAAGGCACTTGGCTACTGAAGCTTTCTTT
>TRBJ1-5|TRBV15|many|.
CATSRTNQPQHF
TGTGCCACCAGCAGAACCAATCAGCCCCAGCATTTT
>TRBJ2-7|TRBV2|few|.
CASFGSEQYF
TGTGCCAGCTTTGGGAGCGAGCAGTACTTC
>TRBJ1-2|TRBV29-1|many|TRBD1
CSVEGTGTGAFYGYTF
TGCAGCGTTGAAGGAACCGGGACAGGCGCCTTCTATGGCTACACCTTC
>TRBJ1-6|TRBV10-3|many|.
CAISGQIDSPLHF
TGTGCCATCAGTGGACAGATAGATTCACCCCTCCACTTT
>TRBJ2-2|TRBV7-3|once|TRBD1
CASSLWAGQGTGELFF
TGTGCCAGCAGCTTATGGGCGGGACAGGGGACCGGGGAGCTGTTTTTT
>TRBJ1-2|TRBV5-1|many|.
CASSGLTNYGYTF
TGCGCCAGCAGCGGACTTACTAACTATGGCTACACCTTC
>TRBJ2-7|TRBV7-9|.|.
CASSGSRRDQYEQYF
TGTGCCAGCAGCGGGTCTCGGCGGGATCAATACGAGCAGTACTTC
>TRBJ1-1|TRBV20-1|few|.
CSARDGGEAFF
TGCAGTGCTAGAGATGGGGGTGAAGCTTTCTTT
>TRBJ1-1|TRBV29-1|many|.
CSARTENTEAFF
TGCAGCGCCAGGACAGAGAACACTGAAGCTTTCTTT
>TRBJ2-7|TRBV4-1|.|.
CASSQSASDFGYEQYF
TGCGCCAGCAGCCAAAGTGCGTCGGACTTTGGATACGAGCAGTACTTC
>TRBJ1-5|TRBV10-3|.|.
CAIRVTEYEQPQHF
TGTGCCATCAGGGTGACAGAATACGAGCAGCCCCAGCATTTT
>TRBJ2-5|TRBV7-6|.|TRBD2
CASSLRTSLETQYF
TGTGCCAGCAGCTTAAGGACTAGTCTAGAGACCCAGTACTTC
>TRBJ2-7|TRBV7-9|few|.
CASSFRVHTGEQYF
TGTGCCAGCAGCTTCCGGGTCCACACCGGGGAGCAGTACTTC
>TRBJ1-1|TRBV5-1|.|.
CASSLAGAPEAFF
TGCGCCAGCAGCTTGGCGGGGGCCCCTGAAGCTTTCTTT
>TRBJ2-5|TRBV29-1|many|TRBD1
CSVKGQVQETQYF
TGCAGCGTTAAGGGACAGGTACAAGAGACCCAGTACTTC
>TRBJ1-1|TRBV4-3|.|.
CASSQDGAAATEAFF
TGCGCCAGCAGCCAAGATGGGGCGGCGGCCACTGAAGCTTTCTTT
>TRBJ1-6|TRBV7-3|once|.
CASSQTGGDFSPLHF
TGCGCCAGCAGCCAGACAGGCGGAGATTTCTCACCCCTCCACTTT